This passage covers 5 T cell receptor beta chains from one sample sequenced in a study of T cell responses to AZD1222 COVID-19 vaccine. The data were produced by immunoSEQ multiplex PCR, yet TCRdb's version contains in-frame clones alone and is incomplete. The sample has about 140,000 clones, roughly nine tenths seen once. The sample was peripheral blood, taken 28 days after the second dose of the MenACWY control vaccine. These receptors were taken from an adult who received the MenACWY meningococcal vaccine as a control.

The genes are TRBV2 and TRBJ1-6; D might be TRBD1 (6 bases). The CDR3 is 13 residues long. V was pared by 10 bases and J by 8 bases, with 15 bases between. The germline CDR1 and CDR2 sequences are SNHLY and FYNNEI. CDR3: CAINRAEDSPLHF. CDR3 nucleotides: TGTGCCATAAACAGGGCCGAGGATTCACCCCTCCACTTT. Full variable domain (rest looked up from reference TRBV2 and TRBJ1-6): EPEVTQTPSHQVTQMGQEVILRCVPISNHLYFYWYRQILGQKVEFLVSFYNNEISEKSEIFDDQFSVERPDGSNFTLKIRSTKLEDSAMYFCAINRAEDSPLHFGNGTRLTVT.

V gene TRBV18 combines with J gene TRBJ1-4; D remains unclear. Looked up from germline, CDR1 is KGHSH and CDR2 is LQKENI. V was cut by 3 bases and J by 3 bases, with 11 bases left in between. The CDR3 extends over 15 amino acids. CDR3: CASSPSGDSNEKLFF. CDR3 sequence (DNA): TGTGCCAGCTCACCCTCAGGCGACTCTAATGAAAAACTGTTTTTT.

The table lists this clone with a count of one. The genes are TRBV7-2 and TRBJ1-1; TRBD1 is a possible D gene (6 bases). The CDR3 has 17 residues. Trimming removed 2 bases from V and 3 bases from J, with 19 bases in between. Germline lookup yields CDR1 SGHTA and CDR2 FQGNSA. CDR3 sequence (DNA): TGTGCCAGCAGCTTACGTCGTCAGGGGATAGGGTACACTGAAGCTTTCTTT. The encoded protein is CASSLRRQGIGYTEAFF.

In this sample, this clone turned up once. V usage is TRBV28 and J usage is TRBJ2-3; D might be TRBD2 (5 bases). Trimming took off 3 bases at V and 4 bases at J, with 8 bases between the two ends. Germline lookup yields CDR1 MDHEN and CDR2 SYDVKM. This CDR3 region has 13 residues. In nucleotides, the CDR3 is TGTGCCAGCAGTTTCGCGGGCGCAGATACGCAGTATTTT. This codes for CASSFAGADTQYF.

This chain joins TRBV18 and TRBJ2-5; TRBD2 matches at 8 bases. V shed 4 bases and J 4 bases; nucleotides not matched to a gene: 11. Looked up from germline, CDR1 is KGHSH and CDR2 is LQKENI. The CDR3 contains 16 residues. This CDR3 reads CASSQRAGAVGETQYF. CDR3 DNA sequence: TGTGCCAGCTCACAAAGAGCGGGAGCGGTTGGAGAGACCCAGTACTTC.